These T cell receptor beta chains were read from a single sample in a study of blood T cell repertoires in COVID-19. Clones were read by immunoSEQ multiplex PCR, and TCRdb kept only the in-frame ones, dropping some. The table records 250,000 or so clones, approximately 82% of them present only once. The sequenced sample consisted of peripheral blood. These receptors originate from an elderly woman with acute or convalescent COVID-19. The CDR3 runs from the conserved cysteine through the conserved F or W. D genes are given only for firm matches. Some rows have no size entry. The others give once, few or many, or a class for an expanded clone.

NA	TRBD1	TRBV7-9	TRBJ2-1	TGTGCCAGCAGCCCTCGGACAGGCCGCTACAATGAGCAGTTCTTC	CASSPRTGRYNEQFF
NA	TRBD1	TRBV9	TRBJ2-6	TGTGCCAGCAGCCCGCCCCGCGGGACAGGGGTTGGGGCCAACGTCCTGACTTTC	CASSPPRGTGVGANVLTF
once	NA	TRBV2	TRBJ1-4	TGTGCCAGCACTTTCAATGGGGAGGCTGGTGAAAAACTGTTTTTT	CASTFNGEAGEKLFF
few	TRBD1	TRBV2	TRBJ1-2	TGTGCCAGCAGCCTCAAGGGGACAGGGAACGTAAACTATGGCTACACCTTC	CASSLKGTGNVNYGYTF
NA	NA	TRBV20-1	TRBJ1-2	TGCAGTGCTGGCTCTTATGGCTACACCTTC	CSAGSYGYTF
NA	TRBD1	TRBV2	TRBJ1-3	TGTGCCAGCAGTGACCGGGACAGAACTGGAAACACCATATATTTT	CASSDRDRTGNTIYF
NA	NA	TRBV7-9	TRBJ1-5	TGTGCCAGCAGCCCCTCCGTAAGCAATCAGCCCCAGCATTTT	CASSPSVSNQPQHF
NA	NA	TRBV29-1	TRBJ2-7	TGCAGCCCTTGTCAGGAGGGCGTCCGGGAGCAGTACTTC	CSPCQEGVREQYF
NA	NA	TRBV7-9	TRBJ1-5	TGTGCCAGCAGCGCACAGGGAAGTAATCAGCCCCAGCATTTT	CASSAQGSNQPQHF
NA	TRBD2	TRBV7-2	TRBJ2-1	TGTGCCAGCAGCTCACTCAGAGGACTAGCGGGATTCAATGAGCAGTTCTTC	CASSSLRGLAGFNEQFF
NA	NA	TRBV7-8	TRBJ1-3	TGTGCCAGCAGCTTGACAGACTCTGGAAACACCATATATTTT	CASSLTDSGNTIYF
NA	TRBD2	TRBV5-1	TRBJ2-5	TGCGCCAGCAGCTTGGGTGCAAGCGGGGGGACGGAGACCCAGTACTTC	CASSLGASGGTETQYF
NA	NA	TRBV7-2	TRBJ1-6	TGTGCCAGCAGTTCCTCTGGGCCCATCAATAATTCACCCCTCCACTTT	CASSSSGPINNSPLHF
NA	TRBD2	TRBV29-1	TRBJ2-3	TGCAGCGTTGAAGTAGCGGGGCAGTATTTT	CSVEVAGQYF
few	NA	TRBV19	TRBJ1-5	TGTGCCAGTAGCCCCCGTGGGGGGAATCAGCCCCAGCATTTT	CASSPRGGNQPQHF
NA	NA	TRBV19	TRBJ1-1	TGTGCCAGTAGTATGTGGGAGACGGCTTTCTTT	CASSMWETAFF